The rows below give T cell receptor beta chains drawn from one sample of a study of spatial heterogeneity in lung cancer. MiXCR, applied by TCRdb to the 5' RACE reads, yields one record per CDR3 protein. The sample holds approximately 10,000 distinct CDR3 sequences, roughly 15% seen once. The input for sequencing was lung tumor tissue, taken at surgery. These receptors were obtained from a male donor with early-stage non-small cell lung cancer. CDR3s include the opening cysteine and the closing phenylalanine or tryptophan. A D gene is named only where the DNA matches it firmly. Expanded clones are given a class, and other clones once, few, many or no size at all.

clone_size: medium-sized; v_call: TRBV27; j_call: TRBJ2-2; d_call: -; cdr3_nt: TGTGCCAGCAGTTTATCCAACACCGGGGAGCTGTTTTTT; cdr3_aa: CASSLSNTGELFF
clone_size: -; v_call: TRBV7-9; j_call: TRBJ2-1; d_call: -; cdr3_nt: TGTGCCAGCAGCCTGGCCCTCGACGGACGAAATGAGCAGTTCTTC; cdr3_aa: CASSLALDGRNEQFF
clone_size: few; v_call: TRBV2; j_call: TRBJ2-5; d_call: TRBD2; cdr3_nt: TGTGCCAGCAGTTCGACTAGCGGGAGGAGAGAGACCCAGTACTTC; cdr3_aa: CASSSTSGRRETQYF
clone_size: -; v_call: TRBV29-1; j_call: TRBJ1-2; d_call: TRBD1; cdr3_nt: TGCAGCGTTTGGACAGGCAACTATGGCTACACCTTC; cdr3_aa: CSVWTGNYGYTF
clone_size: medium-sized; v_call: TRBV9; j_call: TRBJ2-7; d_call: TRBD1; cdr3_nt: TGTGCCAGCAGCGTAGGAGGGACAGCTGACTACGAGCAGTACTTC; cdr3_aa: CASSVGGTADYEQYF
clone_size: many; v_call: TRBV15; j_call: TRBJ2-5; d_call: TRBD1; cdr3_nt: TGTGCCACCAGCAGAGTTACAGGGGAAGAGACCCAGTACTTC; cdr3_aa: CATSRVTGEETQYF
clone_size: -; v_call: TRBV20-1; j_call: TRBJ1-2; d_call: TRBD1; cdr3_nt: TGCAGTGCCCTCCCCCCGACAGGGTATGGCTACACCTTC; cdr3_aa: CSALPPTGYGYTF
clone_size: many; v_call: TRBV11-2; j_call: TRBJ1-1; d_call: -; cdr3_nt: TGTGCCAGCAGTTACGGACAGACGGGGAACACTGAAGCTTTCTTT; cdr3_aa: CASSYGQTGNTEAFF
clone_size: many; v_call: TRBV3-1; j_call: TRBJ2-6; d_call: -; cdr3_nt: TGTGCCAGCAGACGAGCCGGGGCCAACGTCCTGACTTTC; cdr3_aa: CASRRAGANVLTF
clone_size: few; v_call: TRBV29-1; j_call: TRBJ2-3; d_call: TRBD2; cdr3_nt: TGCAGCGTTGATGCGGGGGGCACAGATACGCAGTATTTT; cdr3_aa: CSVDAGGTDTQYF